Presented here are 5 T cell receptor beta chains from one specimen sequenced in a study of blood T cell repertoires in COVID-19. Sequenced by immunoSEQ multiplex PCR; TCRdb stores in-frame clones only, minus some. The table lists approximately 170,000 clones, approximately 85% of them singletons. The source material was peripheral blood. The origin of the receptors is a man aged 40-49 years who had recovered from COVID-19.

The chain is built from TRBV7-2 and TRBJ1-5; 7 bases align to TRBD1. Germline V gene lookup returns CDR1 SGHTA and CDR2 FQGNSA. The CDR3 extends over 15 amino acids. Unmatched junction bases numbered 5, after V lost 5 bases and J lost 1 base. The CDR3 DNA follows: TGTGCCAGCAGCCCAGGGGGTGGGAGCAATCAGCCCCAGCATTTT. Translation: CASSPGGGSNQPQHF. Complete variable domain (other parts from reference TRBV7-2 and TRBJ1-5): GAGVSQSPSNKVTEKGKDVELRCDPISGHTALYWYRQSLGQGLEFLIYFQGNSAPDKSGLPSDRFSAERTGGSVSTLTIQRTQQEDSAVYLCASSPGGGSNQPQHFGDGTRLSIL.

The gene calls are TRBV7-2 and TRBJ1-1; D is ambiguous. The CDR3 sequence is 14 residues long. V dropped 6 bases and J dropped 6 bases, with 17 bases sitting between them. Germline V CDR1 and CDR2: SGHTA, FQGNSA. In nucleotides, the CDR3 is TGTGCCAGCAGTTCGGTAGTAGGAGCCCCTGAAGCTTTCTTT. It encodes CASSSVVGAPEAFF.

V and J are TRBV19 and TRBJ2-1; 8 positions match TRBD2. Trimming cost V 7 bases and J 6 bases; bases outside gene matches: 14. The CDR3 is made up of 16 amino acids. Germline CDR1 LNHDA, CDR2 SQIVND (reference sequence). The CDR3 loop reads CASNTRTSLPGNEQFF. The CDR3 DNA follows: TGTGCCAGTAACACCAGGACTAGCCTTCCGGGCAATGAGCAGTTCTTC.

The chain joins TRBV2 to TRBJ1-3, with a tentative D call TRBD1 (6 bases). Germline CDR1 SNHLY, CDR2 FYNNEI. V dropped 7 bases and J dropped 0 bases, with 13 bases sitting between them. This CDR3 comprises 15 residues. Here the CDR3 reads CASNNRALSGNTIYF. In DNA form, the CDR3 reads TGTGCCAGCAACAACAGGGCCCTCTCTGGAAACACCATATATTTT.

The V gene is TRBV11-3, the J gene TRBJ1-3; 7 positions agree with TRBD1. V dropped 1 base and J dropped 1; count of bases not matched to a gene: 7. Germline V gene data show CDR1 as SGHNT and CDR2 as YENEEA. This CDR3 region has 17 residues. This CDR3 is CASSLVGGPDSGNTIYF. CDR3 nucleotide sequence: TGTGCCAGCAGCTTAGTAGGGGGCCCGGATTCTGGAAACACCATATATTTT.